Listed here is a single TCR beta chain. What it recognizes is unknown. One entry per CDR3 protein results from TCRdb running MiXCR on the reads. The data show more than 85,000 distinct CDR3 sequences, under 30% seen once. The data stem from a study of T cell repertoires in cytomegalovirus infection. The specimen was CD8+ T cells from cultured PBMCs, collected from culture after CMV antigen stimulation. The TCR originated in a human donor in good health (CMV status not recorded). Some clones in this sample may be carry-over from other donors' samples.

Here the CDR3 reads CASADGPLAGYTF. The CDR3 nucleotides read TGTGCTAGTGCCGACGGGCCCTTAGCTGGCTACACCTTC. This chain links TRBV12-5 with TRBJ1-2; no definite D call. CDR3 length equals 13 residues. With 7 bases removed from V and 7 bases from J, the gap between germline ends came to 16 bases. Germline CDR1 LGHNT, CDR2 FRNRAP.